The clone carrying this TCR beta chain was detected ten times or more. Time point specified: patch test 1, 2 weeks after DPC sensitization. Documented treatment: therapeutic diphenylcyclopropenone sensitization with weekly scalp DPC. The data derive from a study of human T cells and chemical hapten exposure. On the study more broadly: Patients, predominantly female, presented with alopecia areata, totalis or universalis.

TCRdb reprocessed the RACE reads with MiXCR, giving one entry per CDR3 protein. The profile shows 300,000 to 400,000 distinct CDR3 sequences, under 8% of them singletons. The origin of this receptor is a woman younger than 30 with alopecia areata. Some clones in this sample may be carry-over from other donors' samples. Sequencing was performed on whole blood, taken in connection with sensitization to the hapten diphenylcyclopropenone (DPC).

CDR3 amino acids: CASSVTTWPSGGALNSNNEQFF. The DNA of the CDR3 is TGTGCCAGCAGTGTCACGACTTGGCCTAGCGGGGGGGCACTTAATTCAAACAATGAGCAGTTCTTC. The chain combines TRBV2 with TRBJ2-1; TRBD2 matches 12 bases. Germline V gene sequence: CDR1 SNHLY, CDR2 FYNNEI. V was pared by 4 bases and J by 5 bases, with 24 bases of the junction left unmatched. This CDR3 has 22 amino acids.